A single sample is the source of the 24 T cell receptor beta chains below, sequenced in a study of blood T cell repertoires in COVID-19. Produced via immunoSEQ multiplex PCR; TCRdb's table is partial and in-frame only. The table includes tens of thousands of clones, roughly 90% detected once. Sequencing input: peripheral blood. These receptors were collected from a woman in her sixties or seventies with active COVID-19.

The chain joins TRBV5-1 to TRBJ2-2; maybe TRBD1 (6 bases). CDR3 length equals 15 residues. Trimming shortened V by 0 bases and J by 4 bases, and 10 bases separated the two germline ends. CDR1 is SGHRS, CDR2 YFSETQ, per germline. In DNA, the CDR3 is TGCGCCAGCAGCTTGGCGGACAGTATCACCGGGGAGCTGTTTTTT. Its protein product is CASSLADSITGELFF.

This chain links TRBV15 with TRBJ1-2; D ambiguous. Trimming took off 4 bases at V and 13 bases at J, with 16 bases between the two ends. The CDR3 contains 12 residues. In germline, CDR1 is LNHNV, CDR2 YYDKDF (reference sequence). Here the CDR3 DNA reads TGTGCCACCAGCACGACGGTGGAGGGATTCACCTTC. It codes for CATSTTVEGFTF.

This rearrangement joins TRBV7-9 to TRBJ1-1, with D unresolved. Germline V gives CDR1 SEHNR, CDR2 FQNEAQ (reference sequence). The CDR3 runs to 16 residues. Between the trimmed V and J ends, which lost 0 bases and 0 bases, there was a span of 11 bases. The CDR3 coding sequence is TGTGCCAGCAGCTTAGCGCAGGTGTGGGTGAACACTGAAGCTTTCTTT. Protein sequence: CASSLAQVWVNTEAFF.

The genes are TRBV5-6 and TRBJ2-1; the D gene is possibly TRBD2 (6 bases). CDR3 length equals 17 residues. Trimming stripped 4 bases from V and 0 bases from J, with 17 bases between. The germline V gene encodes CDR1 SGHDT and CDR2 YYEEEE. The DNA for the CDR3 is TGTGCCAGCAGCGGCCTCCCGGGACTGAGCTCCTACAATGAGCAGTTCTTC. Residues: CASSGLPGLSSYNEQFF.

This clone was counted a single time. At one end, the junction sequence differs from germline, possibly due to a read error. This chain joins TRBV6-5 and TRBJ2-7; 11 positions agree with TRBD2. Germline-derived CDR1 and CDR2 are MNHEY and SVGAGI. The CDR3 sequence is 13 residues long. The CDR3 is CASKPSGGPRQSF. CDR3 nucleotide sequence: TGTGCCAGCAAGCCTAGCGGGGGGCCGCGCCAGAGCTTC.

This clone was seen once. This rearrangement joins TRBV28 to TRBJ2-3, with D perhaps matching TRBD2 (5 bases). Trimming stripped 6 bases from V and 6 bases from J, with 7 bases between. CDR1 MDHEN and CDR2 SYDVKM come from the germline V gene. This CDR3 is built from 11 residues. DNA for the CDR3: TGTGCCAGCAGGGAGCGGGATACGCAGTATTTT. Residues: CASRERDTQYF.

The V gene is TRBV28, the J gene TRBJ1-6, with D possibly matching TRBD1 (6 bases). V was cut by 7 bases and J by 7 bases, with 11 bases left in between. This CDR3 comprises 13 residues. Germline CDR1 MDHEN, CDR2 SYDVKM. The CDR3 region has the DNA TGTGCCAGCAAGCAGGGGAGAAATTCACCCCTCCACTTT. Amino acid sequence: CASKQGRNSPLHF.

The chain employs TRBV10-1 and TRBJ2-7; D ambiguous. The length of the CDR3 is 15 residues. The V and J ends lost 2 bases and 2 bases respectively, with 13 bases between them. The germline V gene has CDR1 WNHNN and CDR2 SYGVQD (reference sequence). For the CDR3, the DNA is TGCGCCAGCAGTGAGCTCACTCCAAAAACCTACGAGCAGTACTTC. This translates into CASSELTPKTYEQYF.

The rearrangement links TRBV18 to TRBJ2-3; the D is unclear. Trimming stripped 3 bases from V and 3 bases from J, with 4 bases between. The CDR3 sequence is 12 residues long. Looked up from germline, CDR1 is KGHSH and CDR2 is LQKENI. CDR3 sequence reads: CASSPTTDTQYF. As DNA, the CDR3 is TGTGCCAGCTCACCGACTACAGATACGCAGTATTTT.

The J gene is TRBJ1-2, the V gene TRBV9, with no clear D. Between the trimmed V and J ends, which lost 0 bases and 7 bases, there was a span of 16 bases. Germline CDR1 is SGDLS and CDR2 is YYNGEE. This CDR3 comprises 15 residues. The CDR3 DNA reads TGTGCCAGCAGCGTAGGCACAGCCTTCCCAGGTGGCTACACCTTC. Protein sequence: CASSVGTAFPGGYTF.

The J gene is TRBJ2-2, the V gene TRBV24-1; tentatively, D is TRBD1 (5 bases). Germline CDR1 is KGHDR and CDR2 is SFDVKD. CDR3 size: 15 residues. Between the trimmed V and J ends, which lost 9 bases and 1 base, there was a span of 14 bases. The CDR3 spells CATERSGWNTGELFF. In DNA, the CDR3 is TGTGCCACCGAACGATCAGGGTGGAACACCGGGGAGCTGTTTTTT.

The chain is built from TRBV30 and TRBJ1-6, with D possibly TRBD1 on 5 matching bases. This CDR3 contains 15 residues. The V end lost 8 bases, the J end lost 1 base, and 15 bases lay between the germline ends. Looked up from germline, CDR1 is GTSNPN and CDR2 is SVGIG (reference sequence). The CDR3 spells CATQVGGSYNSPLHF. The CDR3 DNA is TGTGCCACTCAAGTCGGGGGTTCCTATAATTCACCCCTCCACTTT.

This chain uses TRBV6-2 or TRBV6-3 with TRBJ2-3; 7 nucleotides align to TRBD2. This CDR3 contains 14 residues. Germline CDR1 reads MNHEY; CDR2 reads SVGEGT. The V segment lost 6 bases and the J segment 1 base; nucleotides outside the gene matches: 4. The CDR3 spells CASSLAGGTDTQYF. As DNA, the CDR3 is TGTGCCAGCAGCTTGGCGGGAGGCACAGATACGCAGTATTTT.

This clone showed up just once. The chain joins TRBV6-9 to TRBJ2-7, with 10 bases identical to TRBD1. V lost 0 bases and J lost 4; bases outside the gene matches: 3. CDR1 and CDR2 from the germline V gene are MNHGY and SVAAGI. CDR3 size: 15 residues. The CDR3 DNA is TGTGCCAGCAGTTATTCGGGACAGGGGTGTTACGAGCAGTACTTC. Encoded protein: CASSYSGQGCYEQYF.

The chain is built from TRBV19 and TRBJ2-6, with D perhaps TRBD2 (6 bases). The CDR3 sequence is 17 residues long. In germline, CDR1 is LNHDA, CDR2 SQIVND (reference sequence). Trimming shortened V by 10 bases and J by 0 bases, and 19 bases separated the two germline ends. CDR3 coding DNA: TGTGCCACCCAGAACAGGACTACTTCCTCTGGGGCCAACGTCCTGACTTTC. Encoded protein: CATQNRTTSSGANVLTF.

CDR3 residues: CARLAAQGGANVLTF. Written as DNA, the CDR3 is TGTGCCAGACTCGCAGCCCAGGGGGGGGCCAACGTCCTGACTTTC. The J gene is TRBJ2-6, the V gene TRBV2; TRBD1 is a possible D gene (6 bases). Germline CDR1 is SNHLY and CDR2 is FYNNEI. Trimming took 9 bases from V and 4 from J, leaving 16 bases between them. The CDR3 runs to 15 residues.

This chain uses TRBV21-1 with TRBJ2-5; the DNA was not compared with TRBD1, the D call given in the table. TRBV21-1 is a known pseudogene. The CDR3 has 23 amino acids. The CDR3 region is CASTASPRTGGLSTREIEETQYF. DNA of the CDR3: TGTGCCAGCACCGCAAGCCCTAGGACAGGGGGCCTGTCAACCCGAGAAATCGAAGAGACCCAGTACTTC.

The CDR3 nucleotides are TGTGCCAGCAGTAGACAGGGGGATAACTATGGCTACACCTTC. Its translation is CASSRQGDNYGYTF. V and J are TRBV2 and TRBJ1-2, with TRBD1 matching over 9 bases. The J segment lost 1 base and the V segment lost 5 bases, leaving 2 bases of the junction unmatched. The CDR3 runs to 14 residues. Germline V CDR1 and CDR2: SNHLY, FYNNEI.

V gene TRBV18 combines with J gene TRBJ1-6; no definite D call. CDR3 length: 15 amino acids. The V and J ends lost 0 bases and 14 bases respectively, with 17 bases between them. Germline CDR1 and CDR2: KGHSH and LQKENI. Here the CDR3 reads CASSPPVSRFTALHF. The CDR3 DNA reads as TGTGCCAGCTCACCACCGGTTTCAAGGTTCACAGCCCTCCACTTT.

The chain uses TRBV19 and TRBJ2-7, with 7 bases that match TRBD1. Germline values: CDR1 LNHDA, CDR2 SQIVND (reference sequence). There are 14 residues in the CDR3. The J segment lost 6 bases and the V segment lost 6 bases, leaving 11 bases of the junction unmatched. The CDR3 coding sequence is TGTGCCAGTAGCCAACAACAGGGGATGAGCGAGCAGTACTTC. Its protein product is CASSQQQGMSEQYF.

This sequence joins TRBV5-4 and TRBJ1-2, with D tentatively TRBD1 (5 bases). In germline, CDR1 is SGHNT, CDR2 YYREEE (reference sequence). The CDR3 sequence is 14 residues long. Trimming removed 4 bases at V and 3 bases at J, with 13 bases between. This chain's CDR3 is CASSPVGVYYGYTF. The CDR3, as DNA: TGTGCCAGCAGCCCGGTAGGGGTCTACTATGGCTACACCTTC.

The chain recombines TRBV7-9 with TRBJ2-7, with 10 bases fitting TRBD1. The CDR3 totals 14 residues. The J segment lost 4 bases and the V segment lost 4 bases, leaving 4 bases of the junction unmatched. Germline V CDR1 and CDR2: SEHNR, FQNEAQ (reference sequence). The CDR3 bases are TGTGCCAGCAGCTCCGGACAGGGGGTGTACGAGCAGTACTTC. Protein product: CASSSGQGVYEQYF.

The chain joins TRBV24-1 to TRBJ2-7; TRBD1 matches 8 bases. Germline trimming cut 2 bases from V and 7 bases from J; bases unmatched to any gene: 6. The CDR3 is 14 amino acids. Germline V gene sequence: CDR1 KGHDR, CDR2 SFDVKD. CDR3 residues: CATSDSDRAGEQYF. The CDR3, as DNA: TGTGCCACCAGTGATTCGGACAGGGCGGGGGAGCAGTACTTC.

The chain links TRBV6-5 to TRBJ1-2; 8 nucleotides align to TRBD1. J was trimmed by 4 bases and V by 6 bases; bases with no gene match: 7. Looked up from germline, CDR1 is MNHEY and CDR2 is SVGAGI. The CDR3 loop spans 14 amino acids. CDR3 DNA sequence: TGTGCCAGCAGGGGTTCAGGGGGCGCCTATGGCTACACCTTC. Encoded protein: CASRGSGGAYGYTF.